A single sample is the source of the 15 T cell receptor beta chains below, sequenced in a study of blood T cell repertoires in COVID-19. Only in-frame clones appear in the TCRdb table, and some are missing; sequencing was by immunoSEQ multiplex PCR. This table has roughly 7,100 clones, approximately 90% appearing once. The material sequenced was peripheral blood. The receptors here all came from a man between 65 and 85 years old with active COVID-19.

The chain uses TRBV6-5 and TRBJ1-6; D is possibly TRBD1 (5 bases). The V and J ends lost 0 bases and 7 bases respectively, with 7 bases between them. The CDR3 loop spans 14 amino acids. Looked up from germline, CDR1 is MNHEY and CDR2 is SVGAGI. In DNA form, the CDR3 reads TGTGCCAGCAGTTACTCTCGACAGAATTCACCCCTCCACTTT. This gives the protein CASSYSRQNSPLHF.

The chain combines TRBV4-2 with TRBJ1-6, with D perhaps TRBD1 (5 bases). Trimming left V 2 bases short and J 14 bases short, with 10 bases between. The CDR3 loop spans 12 amino acids. CDR1 and CDR2 (germline): LGHNA, YNFKEQ. CDR3 nucleotides: TGTGCCAGCAGCCAACAAGGGGAGGCCCTCCACTTT. Translation gives CASSQQGEALHF.

The CDR3 region has the DNA TGCGCCAGCAGCCTCCGGGGGGGGCCGCTCACTTTCTCAGATACGCAGTATTTT. It encodes CASSLRGGPLTFSDTQYF. The gene calls are TRBV5-1 and TRBJ2-3; TRBD2 agrees at 8 bases. The CDR3 sequence is 18 residues long. Germline-derived CDR1 and CDR2 are SGHRS and YFSETQ. Trimming at V came to 4 bases and at J to 4 bases, leaving 17 bases not matched to a gene. The full variable domain, completed using reference TRBV5-1 and TRBJ2-3, is KAGVTQTPRYLIKTRGQQVTLSCSPISGHRSVSWYQQTPGQGLQFLFEYFSETQRNKGNFPGRFSGRQFSNSRSEMNVSTLELGDSALYLCASSLRGGPLTFSDTQYFGPGTRLTVL.

A few counts support this clone. The chain combines TRBV9 with TRBJ2-2; 9 bases agree with TRBD2. The CDR3 sequence is 16 residues long. Losses at the gene ends were 0 bases for V and 4 bases for J; bases not matched to a gene: 4. The germline gives CDR1 SGDLS, CDR2 YYNGEE. The CDR3: CASSVVAGALTGELFF. The CDR3 region has the DNA TGTGCCAGCAGCGTAGTAGCGGGGGCCCTCACCGGGGAGCTGTTTTTT.

The chain couples TRBV7-2 to TRBJ1-1; TRBD1 matches at 8 bases. V shed 5 bases and J 5 bases; nucleotides not matched to a gene: 7. Germline values: CDR1 SGHTA, CDR2 FQGNSA. The CDR3 has 14 amino acids. The CDR3 protein is CASSPQGAGTEAFF. CDR3 bases: TGTGCCAGCAGCCCGCAGGGGGCGGGGACTGAAGCTTTCTTT.

This clone has more than one count but fewer than ten. J is TRBJ1-1 and V is TRBV6-5; D uncertain. The CDR3 totals 14 residues. The V end lost 0 bases, the J end lost 3 bases, and 8 bases lay between the germline ends. Germline CDR1 MNHEY, CDR2 SVGAGI. The CDR3, as DNA: TGTGCCAGCAGTTACTCGAGCAAGTACACTGAAGCTTTCTTT. This codes for CASSYSSKYTEAFF.

CDR3 nucleotides: TGCAGCGTCGGGGACAGGGGGCCCTACGAGCAGTACTTC. It translates to CSVGDRGPYEQYF. The rearrangement joins TRBV29-1 to TRBJ2-7; 12 bases are shared with TRBD1. Trimming at V came to 6 bases and at J to 2 bases, leaving 2 bases not matched to a gene. The CDR3 totals 13 residues. Per the germline V gene, CDR1 is SQVTM and CDR2 is ANQGSEA.

V gene TRBV5-8 combines with J gene TRBJ1-4; TRBD1 aligns across 10 bases. Trimming at V came to 4 bases and at J to 8 bases, leaving 11 bases not matched to a gene. CDR3 size: 16 residues. Germline V gene sequence: CDR1 SGHTS, CDR2 YDEGEE. CDR3 in amino acids: CASSRGQGTQGEKLFF. In DNA form, the CDR3 reads TGTGCCAGCAGCCGGGGACAGGGGACGCAAGGAGAAAAACTGTTTTTT. Supplemented by reference TRBV5-8 and TRBJ1-4, the full variable domain reads EAGVTQSPTHLIKTRGQQATLRCSPISGHTSVYWYQQALGLGLQFLLWYDEGEERNRGNFPPRFSGRQFPNYSSELNVNALELEDSALYLCASSRGQGTQGEKLFFGSGTQLSVL.

This sequence joins TRBV18 and TRBJ1-4; 9 nucleotides line up with TRBD1. The CDR3 has 16 amino acids. Trimming removed 1 base from V and 5 bases from J; junction bases left unmatched: 5. From germline, CDR1 is KGHSH and CDR2 LQKENI. Here the CDR3 reads CASSPRQGQGNEKLFF. CDR3 DNA: TGTGCCAGCTCACCACGACAGGGACAGGGAAATGAAAAACTGTTTTTT.

This clone has a single count. J is TRBJ2-3 and V is TRBV3-1 (or the pseudogene TRBV3-2), with 8 positions matching TRBD2. The CDR3 has 18 amino acids. The germline V gene has CDR1 LGHDT and CDR2 YNNKEL (reference sequence). The J segment lost 1 base and the V segment lost 4 bases, leaving 13 bases of the junction unmatched. CDR3 in amino acids: CASSLSGGVVGRTDTQYF. The CDR3 DNA reads as TGTGCCAGCAGCCTTTCCGGGGGGGTGGTGGGACGCACAGATACGCAGTATTTT.

J is TRBJ1-1 and V is TRBV30; D is unclear. Per the germline V gene, CDR1 is GTSNPN and CDR2 is SVGIG (reference sequence). The CDR3 consists of 11 residues. The germline V and J ends were trimmed by 4 bases and 3 bases, with 6 bases remaining between them. CDR3 nucleotides: TGTGCCTGGACAGCGGACACTGAAGCTTTCTTT. Protein: CAWTADTEAFF.

The chain is built from TRBV30 and TRBJ2-1, with TRBD2 identical over 9 bases. This CDR3 comprises 14 residues. Trimming cost V 4 bases and J 2 bases; bases outside gene matches: 3. From germline, CDR1 is GTSNPN and CDR2 SVGIG (reference sequence). CDR3 loop: CAWNIAGAYNEQFF. As DNA, the CDR3 is TGTGCCTGGAATATAGCGGGAGCCTACAATGAGCAGTTCTTC.

The chain uses TRBV30 and TRBJ1-1; no reliable D call. From germline, CDR1 is GTSNPN and CDR2 SVGIG (reference sequence). This CDR3 has 12 residues. Trimming took 1 base from V and 7 from J, leaving 10 bases between them. CDR3 amino acids: CAWSATRGEAFF. CDR3 nucleotides: TGTGCCTGGAGTGCCACGCGGGGTGAAGCTTTCTTT.

This chain links TRBV28 with TRBJ1-6; TRBD1 matches 9 bases. Trimming at V came to 5 bases and at J to 10 bases, leaving 6 bases not matched to a gene. The CDR3 extends over 14 amino acids. The germline V gene encodes CDR1 MDHEN and CDR2 SYDVKM. CDR3: CASSPGTGLSPLHF. In DNA, the CDR3 is TGTGCCAGCAGTCCCGGGACAGGGTTGTCACCCCTCCACTTT.

The gene calls are TRBV18 and TRBJ2-4, with a tentative D call TRBD1 (6 bases). The germline CDR1 and CDR2 sequences are KGHSH and LQKENI. The V end was cut by 0 bases, the J end by 3 bases, with 9 bases between. The CDR3 is made up of 15 amino acids. The CDR3 nucleotides read TGTGCCAGCTCACCACCGGGCAGGGGCAAAAACATTCAGTACTTC. It encodes CASSPPGRGKNIQYF.